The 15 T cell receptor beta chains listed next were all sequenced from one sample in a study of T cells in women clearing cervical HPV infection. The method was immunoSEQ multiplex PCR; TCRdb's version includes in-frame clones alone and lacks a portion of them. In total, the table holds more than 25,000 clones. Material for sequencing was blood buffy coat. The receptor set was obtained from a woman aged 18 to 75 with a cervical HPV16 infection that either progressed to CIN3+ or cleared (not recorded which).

The CDR3 here is CASSNSRTQPQHF. The sequenced part of the CDR3 DNA is TGTGCCAGTAGTAACTCTCGTACCCAGCCC. This chain uses TRBV19 with TRBJ1-5; D gene ambiguous. Read data end 3 residues before the CDR3 end; the end is taken from the germline J gene. The V gene lost 4 bases and the J gene lost 7 bases, with 11 bases spanning the gap. Per germline, CDR1 LNHDA and CDR2 SQIVND (reference sequence). CDR3 length: 13 residues. The full variable domain, with the rest looked up from reference TRBV19 and TRBJ1-5, is DGGITQSPKYLFRKEGQNVTLSCEQNLNHDAMYWYRQDPGQGLRLIYYSQIVNDFQKGDIAEGYSVSREKKESFPLTVTSAQKNPTAFYLCASSNSRTQPQHFGDGTRLSIL.

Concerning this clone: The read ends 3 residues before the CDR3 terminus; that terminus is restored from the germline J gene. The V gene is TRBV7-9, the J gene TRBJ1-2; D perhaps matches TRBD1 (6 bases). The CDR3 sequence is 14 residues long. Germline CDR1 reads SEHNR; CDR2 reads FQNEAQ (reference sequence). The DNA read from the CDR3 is TGTGCCACAACCCGGGACATACGTTTCGATACC. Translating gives CATTRDIRFDT. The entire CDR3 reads CATTRDIRFDTYTF.

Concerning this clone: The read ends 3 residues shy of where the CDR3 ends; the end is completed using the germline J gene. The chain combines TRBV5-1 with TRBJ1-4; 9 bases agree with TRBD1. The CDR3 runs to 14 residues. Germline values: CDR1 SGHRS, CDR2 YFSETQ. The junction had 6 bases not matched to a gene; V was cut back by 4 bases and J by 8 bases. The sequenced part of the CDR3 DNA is TGCGCCAGCAGCGAGGGACAGGGAAGAGAAAAA. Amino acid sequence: CASSEGQGREK. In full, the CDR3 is CASSEGQGREKLFF.

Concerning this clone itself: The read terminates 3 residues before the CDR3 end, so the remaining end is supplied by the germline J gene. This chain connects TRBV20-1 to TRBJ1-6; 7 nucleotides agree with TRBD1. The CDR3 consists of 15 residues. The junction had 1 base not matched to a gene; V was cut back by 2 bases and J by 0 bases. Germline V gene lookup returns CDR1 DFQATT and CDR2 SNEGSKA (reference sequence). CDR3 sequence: CSARPGGSYNSPLHF. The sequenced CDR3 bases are TGCAGTGCTAGACCAGGGGGCTCCTATAATTCACCC.

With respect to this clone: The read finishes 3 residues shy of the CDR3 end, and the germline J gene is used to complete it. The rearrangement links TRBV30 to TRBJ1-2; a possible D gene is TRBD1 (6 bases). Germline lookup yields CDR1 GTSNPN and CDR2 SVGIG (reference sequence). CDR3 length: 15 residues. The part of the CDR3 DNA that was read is TGTGCCTGGAGAATGGCGGGGGGCGGTTCGGGGGAC. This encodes CAWRMAGGGSGD. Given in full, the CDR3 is CAWRMAGGGSGDYTF. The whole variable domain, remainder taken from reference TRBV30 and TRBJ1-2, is SQTIHQWPATLVQPVGSPLSLECTVEGTSNPNLYWYRQAAGRGLQLLFYSVGIGQISSEVPQNLSASRPQDRQFILSSKKLLLSDSGFYLCAWRMAGGGSGDYTFGSGTRLTVV.

This CDR3 reads CASSLDGRSTDTQYF. Incomplete CDR3 DNA: TGTGCCAGCAGCTTAGATGGCAGATCCACAGATACG. The genes are TRBV11-2 and TRBJ2-3, with no clear D. The read ends 3 residues before the CDR3 terminus; that terminus is restored from the germline J gene. The V end was cut by 0 bases, the J end by 2 bases, with 9 bases between. CDR1 SGHAT and CDR2 FQNNGV come from the germline V gene. The CDR3 covers 15 residues.

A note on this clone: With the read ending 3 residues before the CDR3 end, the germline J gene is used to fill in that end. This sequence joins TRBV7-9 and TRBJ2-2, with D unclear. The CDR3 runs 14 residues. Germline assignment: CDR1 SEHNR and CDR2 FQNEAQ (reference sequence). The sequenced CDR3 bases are TGTGCCAGCAGCTTCGACATGAATAATGAAAAG. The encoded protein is CASSFDMNNEK. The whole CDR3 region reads CASSFDMNNEKLFF.

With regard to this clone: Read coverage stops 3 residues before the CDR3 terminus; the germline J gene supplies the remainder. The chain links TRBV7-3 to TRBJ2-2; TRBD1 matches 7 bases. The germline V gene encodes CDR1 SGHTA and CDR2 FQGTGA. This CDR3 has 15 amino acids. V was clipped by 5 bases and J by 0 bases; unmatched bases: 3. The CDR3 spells CASSEQGTNTGELFF. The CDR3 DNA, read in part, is TGTGCCAGCAGCGAACAGGGGACGAACACCGGGGAG.

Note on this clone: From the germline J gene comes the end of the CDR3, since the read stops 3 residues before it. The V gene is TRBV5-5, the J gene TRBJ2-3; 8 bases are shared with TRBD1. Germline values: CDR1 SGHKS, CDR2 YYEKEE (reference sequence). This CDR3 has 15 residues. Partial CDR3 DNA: TGTGCCAGCAGCGCATCCGGGACAGGCAATCAGCCG. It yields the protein CASSASGTGNQP. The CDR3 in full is CASSASGTGNQPQYF.

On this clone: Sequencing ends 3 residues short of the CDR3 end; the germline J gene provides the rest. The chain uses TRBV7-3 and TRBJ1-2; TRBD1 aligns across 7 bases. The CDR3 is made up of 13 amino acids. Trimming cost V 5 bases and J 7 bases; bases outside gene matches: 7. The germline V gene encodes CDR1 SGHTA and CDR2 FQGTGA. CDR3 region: CASSLDRDGGYTF. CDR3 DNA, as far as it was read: TGTGCCAGCAGCCTCGACAGGGACGGTGGC.

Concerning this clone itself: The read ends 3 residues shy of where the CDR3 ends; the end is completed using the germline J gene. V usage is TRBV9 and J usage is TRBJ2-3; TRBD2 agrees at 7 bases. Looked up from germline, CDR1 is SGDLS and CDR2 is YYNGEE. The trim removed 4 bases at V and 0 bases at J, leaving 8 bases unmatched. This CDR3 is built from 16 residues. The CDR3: CASSPRAGSSTDTQYF. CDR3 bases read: TGTGCCAGCAGCCCCCGAGCGGGATCTAGCACAGATACG.

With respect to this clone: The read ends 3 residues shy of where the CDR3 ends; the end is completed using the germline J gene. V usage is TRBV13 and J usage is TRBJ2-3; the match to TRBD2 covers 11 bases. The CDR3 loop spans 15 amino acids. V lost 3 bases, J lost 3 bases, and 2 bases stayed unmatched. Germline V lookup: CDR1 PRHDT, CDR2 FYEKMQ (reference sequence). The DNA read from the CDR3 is TGTGCCAGCAGCTTGACTAGCGGGGCTACAGATACG. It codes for CASSLTSGATDT. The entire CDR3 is CASSLTSGATDTQYF.

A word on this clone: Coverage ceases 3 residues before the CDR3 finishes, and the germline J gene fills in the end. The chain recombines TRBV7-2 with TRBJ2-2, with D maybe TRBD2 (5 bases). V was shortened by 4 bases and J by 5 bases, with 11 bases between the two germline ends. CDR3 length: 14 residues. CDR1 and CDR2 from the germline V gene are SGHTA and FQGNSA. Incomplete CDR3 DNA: TGTGCCAGCAGCTCCGACCCGGGGACCGGGGAG. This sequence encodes CASSSDPGTGE. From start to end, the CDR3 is CASSSDPGTGELFF. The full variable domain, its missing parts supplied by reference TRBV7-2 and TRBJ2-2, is GAGVSQSPSNKVTEKGKDVELRCDPISGHTALYWYRQSLGQGLEFLIYFQGNSAPDKSGLPSDRFSAERTGGSVSTLTIQRTQQEDSAVYLCASSSDPGTGELFFGEGSRLTVL.

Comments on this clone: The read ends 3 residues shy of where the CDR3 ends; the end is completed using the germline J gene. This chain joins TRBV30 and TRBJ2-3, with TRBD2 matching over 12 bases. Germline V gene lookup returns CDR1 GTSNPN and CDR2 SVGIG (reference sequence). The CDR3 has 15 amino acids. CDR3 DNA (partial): TGTGCCTGGAGTACGGGACTAGCGGGCCAAGAGACG. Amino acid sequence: CAWSTGLAGQET. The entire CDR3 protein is CAWSTGLAGQETQYF.

Partial CDR3 DNA: TGTGCCAGCAGCTTGGATCTAGCGGGGAAAAATGAG. Translated: CASSLDLAGKNE. The entire CDR3 sequence reads CASSLDLAGKNEQFF. This rearrangement joins TRBV5-4 to TRBJ2-1; TRBD2 agrees at 9 bases. The read stops 3 residues short of the end of the CDR3; the missing end is completed from the germline J gene. With V trimmed by 0 bases and J by 7 bases, 5 bases remained unmatched. This CDR3 spans 15 amino acids. Per the germline V gene, CDR1 is SGHNT and CDR2 is YYREEE (reference sequence).